This entry features one T cell receptor (beta chain) sequence. Its target is not known. The data stem from a study of cytomegalovirus exposure and HLA in healthy donors. Notes on the study in general: V- and J-gene trimming of TCR beta was linked (in a later analysis) to a missense DCLRE1C variant. Accurate HLA-A and HLA-B prediction from TCR beta sequences was reported for most subjects.

It was with 60 Vbeta and 13 Jbeta primers that the PCR ran. The repertoire was sequenced with immunoSEQ multiplex PCR; TCRdb's copy has only in-frame clones and lacks some. The data show 100,000 to 150,000 clones, 74% seen once. Germline lookup yields CDR1 SQVTM and CDR2 ANQGSEA. The CDR3 is 13 residues long. V was pared by 7 bases and J by 8 bases, with 8 bases of the junction left unmatched. What was sequenced was PBMCs. The J gene is TRBJ2-1, the V gene TRBV29-1, with 10 bases matching TRBD1. The receptor was derived from a woman between 50 and 59 years old in good health and CMV-seropositive. The chain's CDR3 is CSGGQGNVDEQFF. CDR3 nucleotides: TGCAGCGGGGGACAGGGGAACGTCGATGAGCAGTTCTTC.